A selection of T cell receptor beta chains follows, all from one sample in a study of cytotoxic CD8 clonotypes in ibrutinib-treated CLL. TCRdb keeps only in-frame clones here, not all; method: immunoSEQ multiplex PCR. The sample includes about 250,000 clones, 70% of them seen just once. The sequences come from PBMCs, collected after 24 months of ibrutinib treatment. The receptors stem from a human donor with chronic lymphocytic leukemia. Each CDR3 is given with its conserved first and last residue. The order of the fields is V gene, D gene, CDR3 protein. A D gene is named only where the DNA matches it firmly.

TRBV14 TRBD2 CASSRRVRETSGSYEQYF
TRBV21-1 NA CASSKGLAGVHSTGELFF
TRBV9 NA CASSVGGASLGVNEQFF
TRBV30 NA CASSREEAFF
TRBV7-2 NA CASSFDSGGVGYEQYF
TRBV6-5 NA CASSTVANTGELFF
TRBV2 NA CASSKRSAGLQETQYF
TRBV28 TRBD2 CASSFPGLAANTGELFF
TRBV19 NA CASRGTPANEKLFF
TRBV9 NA CASSVGGFGVENIQYF
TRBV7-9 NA CASSPAGEPYEQYF
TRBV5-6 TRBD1 CASSPRTGGTDTQYF
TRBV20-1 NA CSAMLRPEQYF
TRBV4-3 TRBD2 CASSLGLAGGETQYF
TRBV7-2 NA CASSLGGQKNIQYF
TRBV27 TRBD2 CASSSISGRITTDTQYF
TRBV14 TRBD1 CASSQDRGQGGTGELFF
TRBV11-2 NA CASSSAGSSTDTQYF
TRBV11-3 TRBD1 CASSWGYRGEQYF
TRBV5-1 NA CASTDTLGFHEQFF
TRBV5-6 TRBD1 CASSLEGARNTDTQYF
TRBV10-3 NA CAISELAGHEGEQYF
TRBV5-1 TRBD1 CASSLTGTGQETQYF
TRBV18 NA CASSPIGGSSYEQYF
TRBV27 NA CASSLNGRRQHF
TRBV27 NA CASSFTGELLNTGELFF
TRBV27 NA CASSLQGARPYF
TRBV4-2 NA CASSQASEQYF
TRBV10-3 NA CAISERTNEKLFF
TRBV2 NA CASIRDGQETQYF
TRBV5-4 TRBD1 CASRSTGGPSSYEQYF
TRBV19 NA CASSAARATNEKLFF
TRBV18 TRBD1 CASSDSGQGSGYTF
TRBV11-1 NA CASSLEVRSTDTQYF
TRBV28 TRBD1 CASSFQGANEQYF
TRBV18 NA CASSPERSSYNEQFF
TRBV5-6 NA CASQLTNEQFF
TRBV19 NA CASSISRYSNQPQHF
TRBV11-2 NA CASRGTGTGELFF
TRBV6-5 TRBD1 CASSYAGQGNGNTIYF
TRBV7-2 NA CASSLERSYEQYF
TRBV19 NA CASRAVGQPQHF
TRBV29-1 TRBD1 CSGGQGWAGELFF
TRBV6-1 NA CASSATFYEQYF
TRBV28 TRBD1 CASNQQGASYEQYF
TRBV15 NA CATSFTFNNEQFF
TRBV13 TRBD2 CASTTIGWEGLFYNEQFF
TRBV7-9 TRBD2 CAGASAGGGNEQFF
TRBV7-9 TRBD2 CASSPSWEAGGPETQYF
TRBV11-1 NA CASRQGTLSYEQYF
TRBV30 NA CAWSGVKNTEAFF
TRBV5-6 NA CASSFAGELFF
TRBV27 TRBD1 CASSLSIGTGAHLRYTF
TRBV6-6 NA CASSGTAAANVLTF
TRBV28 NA CASSLSFLGYEQYF
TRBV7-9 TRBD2 CASSLRSGRANTQYF
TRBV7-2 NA CASSWRQVQGNEQFF
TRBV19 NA CASMPTATYNEQFF
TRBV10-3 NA CAIRSAGGTAQFF
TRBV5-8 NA CASSLFGIGTQETQYF